The subject of this entry is one T cell receptor beta chain. These data originate in a study of blood T cell repertoires in COVID-19. Study-wide background: Some COVID-19 samples were acute and others convalescent; all came from the United States, Italy and Spain.

Participants were placed into cohorts based on the clinical history they reported. How the authors handled the data: Scientists estimated how many nucleated cells there were by amplifying reference gene primers. The repertoire was sequenced with immunoSEQ multiplex PCR; TCRdb's copy has only in-frame clones and lacks some. That table gives V, J and clone size, and the DNA gave D and trimming. The table lists almost 250,000 clones, around 89% of them singletons, with 3.5% to 5% in the top ten. CDR1 and CDR2 from the germline V gene are MNHEY and SVGEGT. This CDR3 contains 13 residues. Trimming removed 5 bases at V and 4 bases at J, with 11 bases between.

This chain connects TRBV6-2 or TRBV6-3 to TRBJ2-5; D is possibly TRBD2 (7 bases). This sequence originates from a woman younger than 45 who had recovered from COVID-19. Sequenced input: PBMCs or T cells enriched from blood (not recorded which). CDR3 loop: CASSRGGGETQYF. In nucleotides, the CDR3 is TGTGCCAGCAGTCGAGGGGGGGGAGAGACCCAGTACTTC.